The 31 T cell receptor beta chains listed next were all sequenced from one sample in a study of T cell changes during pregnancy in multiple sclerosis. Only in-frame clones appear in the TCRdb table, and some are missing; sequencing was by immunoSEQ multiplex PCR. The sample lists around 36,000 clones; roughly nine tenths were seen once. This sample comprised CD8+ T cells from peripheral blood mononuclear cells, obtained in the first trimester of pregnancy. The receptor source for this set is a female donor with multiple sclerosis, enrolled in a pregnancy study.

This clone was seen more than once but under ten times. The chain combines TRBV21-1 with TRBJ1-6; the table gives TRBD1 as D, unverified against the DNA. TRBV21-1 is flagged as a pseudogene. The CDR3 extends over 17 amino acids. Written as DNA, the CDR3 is TGTGCCAGCAGCAAACCCGACGGACAGGGGGAGACTTCACCCCTCCACTTT. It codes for CASSKPDGQGETSPLHF.

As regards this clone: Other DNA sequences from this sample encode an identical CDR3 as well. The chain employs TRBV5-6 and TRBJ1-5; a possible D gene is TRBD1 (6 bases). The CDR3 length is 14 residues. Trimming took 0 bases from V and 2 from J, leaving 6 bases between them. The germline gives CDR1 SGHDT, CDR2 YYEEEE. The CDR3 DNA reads TGTGCCAGCAGCTTGGGGACAGGCAATCAGCCCCAGCATTTT. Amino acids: CASSLGTGNQPQHF.

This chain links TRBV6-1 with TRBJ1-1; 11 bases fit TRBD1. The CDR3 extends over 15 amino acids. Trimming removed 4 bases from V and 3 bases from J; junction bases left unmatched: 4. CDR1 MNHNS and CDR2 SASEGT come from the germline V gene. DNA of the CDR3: TGTGCCAGCAGTGCATGGACAGGGGGCTACACTGAAGCTTTCTTT. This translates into CASSAWTGGYTEAFF.

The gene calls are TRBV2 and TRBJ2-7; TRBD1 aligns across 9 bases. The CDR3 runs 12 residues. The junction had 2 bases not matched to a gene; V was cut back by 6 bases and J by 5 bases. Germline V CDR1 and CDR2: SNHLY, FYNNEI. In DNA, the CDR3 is TGTGCCAGCAGAAGACAGGGGGACGAGCAGTACTTC. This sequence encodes CASRRQGDEQYF.

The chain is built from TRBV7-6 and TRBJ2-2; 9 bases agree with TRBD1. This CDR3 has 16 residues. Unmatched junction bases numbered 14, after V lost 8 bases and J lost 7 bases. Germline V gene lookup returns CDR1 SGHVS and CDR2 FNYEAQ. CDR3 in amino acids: CASWGQGGAVFGELFF. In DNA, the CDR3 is TGTGCCAGCTGGGGACAGGGAGGGGCAGTCTTCGGGGAGCTGTTTTTT.

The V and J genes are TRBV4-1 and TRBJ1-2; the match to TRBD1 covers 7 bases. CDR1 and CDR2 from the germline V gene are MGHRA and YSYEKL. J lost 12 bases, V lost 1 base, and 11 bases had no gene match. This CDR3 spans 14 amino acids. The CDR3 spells CASSQGQGWGTDTF. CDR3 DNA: TGCGCCAGCAGCCAAGGCCAGGGTTGGGGGACAGACACCTTC.

In DNA, the CDR3 is TGTGCCAGTAGTATTTGGGGCTCTAGCAATCAGCCCCAGCATTTT. It codes for CASSIWGSSNQPQHF. The chain carries TRBV19 and TRBJ1-5; the D gene is possibly TRBD1 (5 bases). CDR3 length: 15 amino acids. Germline V gene lookup returns CDR1 LNHDA and CDR2 SQIVND (reference sequence). The germline V and J ends were trimmed by 3 bases and 0 bases, with 9 bases remaining between them.

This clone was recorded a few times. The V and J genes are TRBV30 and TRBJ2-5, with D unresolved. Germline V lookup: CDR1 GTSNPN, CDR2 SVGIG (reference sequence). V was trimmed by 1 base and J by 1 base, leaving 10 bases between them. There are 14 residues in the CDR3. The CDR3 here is CAWSASSPQETQYF. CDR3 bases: TGTGCCTGGAGTGCGAGTAGCCCCCAAGAGACCCAGTACTTC.

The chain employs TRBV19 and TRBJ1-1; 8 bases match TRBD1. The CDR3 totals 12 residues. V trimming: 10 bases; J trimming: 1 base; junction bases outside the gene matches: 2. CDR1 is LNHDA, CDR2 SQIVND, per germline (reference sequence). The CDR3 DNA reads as TGTGCCACTGACAGGGGGAACACTGAAGCTTTCTTT. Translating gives CATDRGNTEAFF.

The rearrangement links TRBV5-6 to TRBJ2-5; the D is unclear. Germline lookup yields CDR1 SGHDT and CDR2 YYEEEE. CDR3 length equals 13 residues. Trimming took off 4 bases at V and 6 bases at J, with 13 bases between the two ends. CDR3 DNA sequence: TGTGCCAGCAGCGGTGCAGCGCGGAAGACCCAGTACTTC. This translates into CASSGAARKTQYF.

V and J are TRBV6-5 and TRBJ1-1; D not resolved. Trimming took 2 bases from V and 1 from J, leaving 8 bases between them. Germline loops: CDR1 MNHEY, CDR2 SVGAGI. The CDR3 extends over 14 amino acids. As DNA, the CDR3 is TGTGCCAGCAGTTACGGAGACTCGAACACTGAAGCTTTCTTT. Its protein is CASSYGDSNTEAFF.

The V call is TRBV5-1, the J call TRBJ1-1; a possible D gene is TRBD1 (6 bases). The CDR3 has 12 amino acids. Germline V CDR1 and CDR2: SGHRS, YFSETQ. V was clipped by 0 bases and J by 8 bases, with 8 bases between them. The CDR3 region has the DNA TGCGCCAGCAGCTTGGGACAGGCGGAAGCTTTCTTT. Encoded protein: CASSLGQAEAFF.

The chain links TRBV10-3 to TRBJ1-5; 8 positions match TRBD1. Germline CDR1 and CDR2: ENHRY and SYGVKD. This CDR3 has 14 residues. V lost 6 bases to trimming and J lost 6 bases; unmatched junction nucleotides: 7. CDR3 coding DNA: TGTGCCATCAGCTCGGACAGGGAGGGTCAGCCCCAGCATTTT. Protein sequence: CAISSDREGQPQHF.

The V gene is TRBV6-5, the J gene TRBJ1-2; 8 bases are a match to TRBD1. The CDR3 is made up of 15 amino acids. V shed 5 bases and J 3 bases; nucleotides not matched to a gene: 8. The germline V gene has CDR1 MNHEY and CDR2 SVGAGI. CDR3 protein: CASSPPRQGHYGYTF. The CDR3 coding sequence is TGTGCCAGCAGTCCCCCACGACAGGGGCACTATGGCTACACCTTC.

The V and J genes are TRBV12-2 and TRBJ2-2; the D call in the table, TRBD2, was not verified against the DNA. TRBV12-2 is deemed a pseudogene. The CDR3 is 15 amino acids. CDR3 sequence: CASPYGLAAAGELFF. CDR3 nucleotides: TGTGCAAGTCCCTACGGACTAGCGGCGGCCGGGGAGCTGTTTTTT.

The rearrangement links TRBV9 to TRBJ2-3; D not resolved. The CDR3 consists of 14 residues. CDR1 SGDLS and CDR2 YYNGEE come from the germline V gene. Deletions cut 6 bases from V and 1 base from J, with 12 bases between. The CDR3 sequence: CASTTSGGTDTQYF. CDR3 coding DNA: TGTGCCAGCACGACGAGTGGAGGCACAGATACGCAGTATTTT. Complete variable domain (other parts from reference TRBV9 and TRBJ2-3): DSGVTQTPKHLITATGQRVTLRCSPRSGDLSVYWYQQSLDQGLQFLIQYYNGEERAKGNILERFSAQQFPDLHSELNLSSLELGDSALYFCASTTSGGTDTQYFGPGTRLTVL.

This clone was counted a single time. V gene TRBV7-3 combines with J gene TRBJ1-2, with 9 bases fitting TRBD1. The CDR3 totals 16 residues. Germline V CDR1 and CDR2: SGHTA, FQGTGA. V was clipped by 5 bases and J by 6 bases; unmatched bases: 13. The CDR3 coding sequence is TGTGCCAGCAGCGCGTCCGGGACAGGGAGTTTGAATGGCTACACCTTC. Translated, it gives CASSASGTGSLNGYTF.

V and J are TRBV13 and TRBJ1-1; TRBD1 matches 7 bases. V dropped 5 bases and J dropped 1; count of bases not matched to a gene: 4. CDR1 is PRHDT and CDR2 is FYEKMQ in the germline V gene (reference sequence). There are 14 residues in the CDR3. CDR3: CASSTWTGNTEAFF. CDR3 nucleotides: TGTGCCAGCAGCACCTGGACAGGGAACACTGAAGCTTTCTTT.

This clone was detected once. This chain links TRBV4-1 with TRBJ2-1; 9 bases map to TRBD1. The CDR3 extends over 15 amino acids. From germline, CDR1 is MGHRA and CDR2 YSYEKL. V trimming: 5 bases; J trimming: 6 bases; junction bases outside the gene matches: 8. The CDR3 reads CASSYGTGSGNEQFF. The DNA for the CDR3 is TGCGCCAGCAGCTACGGGACAGGGAGCGGCAATGAGCAGTTCTTC.

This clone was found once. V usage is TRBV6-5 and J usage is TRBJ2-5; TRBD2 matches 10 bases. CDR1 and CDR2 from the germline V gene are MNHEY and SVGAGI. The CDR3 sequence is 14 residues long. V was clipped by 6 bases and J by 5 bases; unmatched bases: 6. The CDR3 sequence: CASRATSGVETQYF. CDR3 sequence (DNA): TGTGCCAGCAGGGCTACTAGCGGGGTTGAGACCCAGTACTTC.

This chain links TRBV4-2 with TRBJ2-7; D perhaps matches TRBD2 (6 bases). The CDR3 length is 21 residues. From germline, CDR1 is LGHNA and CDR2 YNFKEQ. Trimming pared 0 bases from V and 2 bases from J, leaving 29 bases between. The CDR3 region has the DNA TGTGCCAGCAGCCAAGATCTGGAGCTGAGTGGGGTGGGAGGAAGTGCCTACGAGCAGTACTTC. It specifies CASSQDLELSGVGGSAYEQYF.

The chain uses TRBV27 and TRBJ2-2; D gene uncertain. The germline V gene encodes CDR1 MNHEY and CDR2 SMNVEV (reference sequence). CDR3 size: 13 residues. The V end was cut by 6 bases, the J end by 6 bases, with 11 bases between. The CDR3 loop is CASSLSGPGELFF. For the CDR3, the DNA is TGTGCCAGCAGCCTGTCTGGGCCCGGGGAGCTGTTTTTT.

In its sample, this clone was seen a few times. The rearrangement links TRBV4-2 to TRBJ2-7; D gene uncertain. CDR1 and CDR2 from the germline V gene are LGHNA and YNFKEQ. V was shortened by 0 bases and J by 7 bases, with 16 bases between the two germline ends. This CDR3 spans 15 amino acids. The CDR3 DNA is TGTGCCAGCAGCCAAGATGGTTCTCATTCGAGGGAGCAGTACTTC. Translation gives CASSQDGSHSREQYF.

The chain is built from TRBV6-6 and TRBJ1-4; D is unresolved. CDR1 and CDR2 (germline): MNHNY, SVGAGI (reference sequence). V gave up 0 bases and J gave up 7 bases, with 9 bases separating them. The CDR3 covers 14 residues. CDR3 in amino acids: CASSYSPEGEKLFF. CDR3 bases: TGTGCCAGCAGTTACTCACCGGAGGGTGAAAAACTGTTTTTT.

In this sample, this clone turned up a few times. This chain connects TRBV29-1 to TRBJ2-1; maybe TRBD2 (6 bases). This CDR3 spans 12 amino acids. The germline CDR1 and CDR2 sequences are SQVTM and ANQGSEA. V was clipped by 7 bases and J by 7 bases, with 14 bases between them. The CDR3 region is CSATGLDNEQFF. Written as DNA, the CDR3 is TGCAGCGCTACGGGACTGGATAATGAGCAGTTCTTC.

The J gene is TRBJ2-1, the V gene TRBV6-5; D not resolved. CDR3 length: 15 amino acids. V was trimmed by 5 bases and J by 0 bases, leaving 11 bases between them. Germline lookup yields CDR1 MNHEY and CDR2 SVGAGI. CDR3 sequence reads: CASSLVGASYNEQFF. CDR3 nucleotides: TGTGCCAGCAGTCTCGTCGGAGCCTCCTACAATGAGCAGTTCTTC.

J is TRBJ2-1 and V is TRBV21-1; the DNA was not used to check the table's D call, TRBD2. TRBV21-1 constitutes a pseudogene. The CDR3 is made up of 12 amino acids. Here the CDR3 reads CASSTLFPEQFF. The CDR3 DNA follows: TGTGCCAGCAGCACCCTCTTCCCTGAGCAGTTCTTC.

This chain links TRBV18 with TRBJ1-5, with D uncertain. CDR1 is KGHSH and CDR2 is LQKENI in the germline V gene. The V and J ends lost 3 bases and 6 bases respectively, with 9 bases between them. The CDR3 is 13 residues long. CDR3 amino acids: CASSPRARQPQHF. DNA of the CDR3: TGTGCCAGCTCACCGCGGGCCCGTCAGCCCCAGCATTTT.

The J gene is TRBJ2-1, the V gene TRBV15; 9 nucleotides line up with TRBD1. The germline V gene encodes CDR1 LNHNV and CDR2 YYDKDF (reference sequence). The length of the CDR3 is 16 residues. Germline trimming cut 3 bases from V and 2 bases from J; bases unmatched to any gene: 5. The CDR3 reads CATSSGTGTTYNEQFF. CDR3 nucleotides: TGTGCCACCAGCAGCGGGACAGGGACCACCTACAATGAGCAGTTCTTC.

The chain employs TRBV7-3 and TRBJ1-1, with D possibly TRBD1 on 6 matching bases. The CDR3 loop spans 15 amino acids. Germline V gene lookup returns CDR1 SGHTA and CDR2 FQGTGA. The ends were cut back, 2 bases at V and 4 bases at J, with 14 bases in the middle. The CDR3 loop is CASSLGAQGSTEAFF. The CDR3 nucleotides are TGTGCCAGCAGCTTAGGGGCACAGGGATCCACTGAAGCTTTCTTT.

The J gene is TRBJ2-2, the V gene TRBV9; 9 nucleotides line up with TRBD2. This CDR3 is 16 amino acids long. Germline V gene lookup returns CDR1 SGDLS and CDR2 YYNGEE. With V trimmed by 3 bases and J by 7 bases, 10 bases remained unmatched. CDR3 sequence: CASSGRGGGASGELFF. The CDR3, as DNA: TGTGCCAGCAGCGGTCGGGGCGGGGGGGCGAGCGGGGAGCTGTTTTTT.